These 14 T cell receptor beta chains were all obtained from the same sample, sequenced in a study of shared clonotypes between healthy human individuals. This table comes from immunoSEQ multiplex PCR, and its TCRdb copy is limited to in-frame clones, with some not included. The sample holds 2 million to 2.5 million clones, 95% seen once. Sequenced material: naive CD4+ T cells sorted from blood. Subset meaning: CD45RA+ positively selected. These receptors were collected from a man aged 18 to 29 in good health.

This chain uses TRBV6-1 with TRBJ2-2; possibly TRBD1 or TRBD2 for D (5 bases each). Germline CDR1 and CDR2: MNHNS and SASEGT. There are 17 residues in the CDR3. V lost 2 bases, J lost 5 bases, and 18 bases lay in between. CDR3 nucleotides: TGTGCCAGCAGTGAACCAACCGGGGCGAGGATAACCGGGGAGCTGTTTTTT. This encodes CASSEPTGARITGELFF.

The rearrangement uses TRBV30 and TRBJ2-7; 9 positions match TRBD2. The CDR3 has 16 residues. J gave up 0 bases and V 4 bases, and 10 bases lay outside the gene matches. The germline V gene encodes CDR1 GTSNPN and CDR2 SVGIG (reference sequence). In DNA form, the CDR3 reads TGTGCCTGGACCCCACCGCGGGGGGGAAGCTCCTACGAGCAGTACTTC. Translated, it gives CAWTPPRGGSSYEQYF.

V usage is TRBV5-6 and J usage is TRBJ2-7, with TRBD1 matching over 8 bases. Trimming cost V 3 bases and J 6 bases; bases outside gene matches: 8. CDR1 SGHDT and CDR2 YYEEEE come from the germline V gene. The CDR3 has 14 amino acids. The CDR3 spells CASSSLDRAAEQYF. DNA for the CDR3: TGTGCCAGCAGCTCGTTGGACAGGGCCGCCGAGCAGTACTTC.

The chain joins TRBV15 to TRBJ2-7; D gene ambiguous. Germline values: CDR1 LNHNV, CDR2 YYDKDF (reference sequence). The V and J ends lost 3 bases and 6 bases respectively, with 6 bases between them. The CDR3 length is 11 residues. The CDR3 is CATSSDFEQYF. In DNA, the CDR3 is TGTGCCACCAGCAGTGACTTCGAGCAGTACTTC.

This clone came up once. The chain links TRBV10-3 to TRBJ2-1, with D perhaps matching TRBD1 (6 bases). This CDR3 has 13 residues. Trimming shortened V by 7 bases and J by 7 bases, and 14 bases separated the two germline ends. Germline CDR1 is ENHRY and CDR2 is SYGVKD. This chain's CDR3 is CAITGQTPNEQFF. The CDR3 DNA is TGTGCCATCACCGGACAGACGCCGAATGAGCAGTTCTTC.

The CDR3 sequence is CASSPRDRGQDGYTF. CDR3 bases: TGTGCCAGCAGTCCCCGGGACAGGGGGCAGGATGGCTACACCTTC. The rearrangement joins TRBV6-1 to TRBJ1-2, with 12 bases fitting TRBD1. The CDR3 sequence is 15 residues long. V trimming: 5 bases; J trimming: 6 bases; junction bases outside the gene matches: 7. In germline, CDR1 is MNHNS, CDR2 SASEGT.

The CDR3 region has the DNA TGTGCCACCAGCAGAGATCTCAAGGTGCACTACGAGCAGTACTTC. Its protein is CATSRDLKVHYEQYF. The chain combines TRBV15 with TRBJ2-7; D is ambiguous. Trimming cost V 0 bases and J 3 bases, with 12 bases left between them. CDR1 and CDR2 from the germline V gene are LNHNV and YYDKDF (reference sequence). The CDR3 covers 15 residues.

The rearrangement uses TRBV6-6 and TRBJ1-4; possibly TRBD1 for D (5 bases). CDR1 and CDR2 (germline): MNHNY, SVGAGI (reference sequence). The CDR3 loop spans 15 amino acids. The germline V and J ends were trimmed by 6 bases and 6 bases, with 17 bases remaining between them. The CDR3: CASRSSGKTYEKLFF. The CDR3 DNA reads TGTGCCAGCAGATCGTCAGGGAAGACCTATGAAAAACTGTTTTTT.

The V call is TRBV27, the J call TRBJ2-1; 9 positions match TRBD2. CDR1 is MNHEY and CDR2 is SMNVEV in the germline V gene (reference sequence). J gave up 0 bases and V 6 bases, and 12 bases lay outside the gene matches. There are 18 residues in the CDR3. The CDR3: CASSSSRGGVNSYNEQFF. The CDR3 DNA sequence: TGTGCCAGCAGCTCATCGCGGGGGGGAGTAAACTCCTACAATGAGCAGTTCTTC.

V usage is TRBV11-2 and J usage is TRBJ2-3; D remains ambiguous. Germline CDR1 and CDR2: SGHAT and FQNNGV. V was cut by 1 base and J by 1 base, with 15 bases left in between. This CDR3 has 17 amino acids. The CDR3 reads CASSLADFSRGTDTQYF. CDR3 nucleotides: TGTGCCAGCAGCTTAGCCGACTTCTCGCGAGGCACAGATACGCAGTATTTT.

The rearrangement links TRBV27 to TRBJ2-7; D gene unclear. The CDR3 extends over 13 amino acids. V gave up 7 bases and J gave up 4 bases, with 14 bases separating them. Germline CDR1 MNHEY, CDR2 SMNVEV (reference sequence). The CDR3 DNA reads TGTGCCAGCAAACTCAACGAGGCATACGAGCAGTACTTC. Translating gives CASKLNEAYEQYF.

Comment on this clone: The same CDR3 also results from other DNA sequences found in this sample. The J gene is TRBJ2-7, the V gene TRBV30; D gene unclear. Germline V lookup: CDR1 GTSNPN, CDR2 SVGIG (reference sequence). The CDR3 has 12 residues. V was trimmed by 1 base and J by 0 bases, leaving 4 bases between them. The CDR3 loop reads CAWSGLSYEQYF. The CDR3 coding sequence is TGTGCCTGGAGTGGCCTCTCCTACGAGCAGTACTTC. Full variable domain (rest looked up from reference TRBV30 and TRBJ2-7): SQTIHQWPATLVQPVGSPLSLECTVEGTSNPNLYWYRQAAGRGLQLLFYSVGIGQISSEVPQNLSASRPQDRQFILSSKKLLLSDSGFYLCAWSGLSYEQYFGPGTRLTVT.

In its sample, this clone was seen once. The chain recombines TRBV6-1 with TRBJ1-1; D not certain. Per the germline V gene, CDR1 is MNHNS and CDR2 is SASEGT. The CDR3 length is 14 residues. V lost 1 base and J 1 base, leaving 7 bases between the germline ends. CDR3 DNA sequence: TGTGCCAGCAGTGAAGGCAGGTGGAACACTGAAGCTTTCTTT. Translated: CASSEGRWNTEAFF.

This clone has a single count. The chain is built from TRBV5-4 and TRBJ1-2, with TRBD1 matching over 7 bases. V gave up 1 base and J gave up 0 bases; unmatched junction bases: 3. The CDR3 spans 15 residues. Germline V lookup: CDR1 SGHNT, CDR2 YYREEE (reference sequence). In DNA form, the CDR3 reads TGTGCCAGCAGCTTGTCGCAGGGGGCTAACTATGGCTACACCTTC. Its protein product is CASSLSQGANYGYTF.